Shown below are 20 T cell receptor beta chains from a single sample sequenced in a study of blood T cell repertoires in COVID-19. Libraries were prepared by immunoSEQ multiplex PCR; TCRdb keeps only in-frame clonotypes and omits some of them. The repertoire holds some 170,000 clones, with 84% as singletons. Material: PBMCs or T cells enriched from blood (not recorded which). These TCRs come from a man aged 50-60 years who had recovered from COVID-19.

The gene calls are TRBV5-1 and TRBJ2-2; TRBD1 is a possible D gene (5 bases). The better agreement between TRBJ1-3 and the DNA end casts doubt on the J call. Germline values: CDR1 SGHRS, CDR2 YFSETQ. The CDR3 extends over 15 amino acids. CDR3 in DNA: TGCGCCAGCAGCGTAGACAGTAGCTCTGGAAACACCATATATTTT. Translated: CASSVDSSSGNTIYF.

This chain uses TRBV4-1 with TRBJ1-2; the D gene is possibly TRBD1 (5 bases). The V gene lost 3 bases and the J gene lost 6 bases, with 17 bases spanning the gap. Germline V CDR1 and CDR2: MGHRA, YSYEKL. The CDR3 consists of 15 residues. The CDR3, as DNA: TGCGCCAGCAGCCAGCTGCTTCAGGGATGGAATGGCTACACCTTC. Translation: CASSQLLQGWNGYTF.

This CDR3 is CASSSHQGYYGYTF. The CDR3 DNA reads TGTGCCAGCAGCTCACACCAGGGTTACTATGGCTACACCTTC. The J gene is TRBJ1-2, the V gene TRBV3-1 (or the pseudogene TRBV3-2); D possibly corresponds to TRBD1 (5 bases). V shed 5 bases and J shed 3 bases, with 13 bases lying between them. Germline CDR1 is LGHDT and CDR2 is YNNKEL (reference sequence). The length of the CDR3 is 14 residues.

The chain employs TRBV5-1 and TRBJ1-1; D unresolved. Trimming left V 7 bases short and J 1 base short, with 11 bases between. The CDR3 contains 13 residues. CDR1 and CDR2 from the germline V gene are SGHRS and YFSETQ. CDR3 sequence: CASQTTANTEAFF. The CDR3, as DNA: TGCGCCAGCCAGACAACAGCGAACACTGAAGCTTTCTTT.

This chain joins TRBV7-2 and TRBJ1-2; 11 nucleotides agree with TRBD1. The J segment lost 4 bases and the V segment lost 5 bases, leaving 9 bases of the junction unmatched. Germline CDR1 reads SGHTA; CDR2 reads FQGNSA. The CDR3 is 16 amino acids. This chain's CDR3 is CASSLRTGGFTYGYTF. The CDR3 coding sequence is TGTGCCAGCAGCCTCCGGACAGGGGGCTTCACCTATGGCTACACCTTC.

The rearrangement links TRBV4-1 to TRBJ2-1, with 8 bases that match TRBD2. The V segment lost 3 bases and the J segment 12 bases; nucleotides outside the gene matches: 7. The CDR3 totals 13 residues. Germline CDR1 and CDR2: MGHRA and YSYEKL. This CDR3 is CASSQVLAGGQFF. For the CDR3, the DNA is TGCGCCAGCAGCCAGGTGCTAGCGGGCGGGCAGTTCTTC.

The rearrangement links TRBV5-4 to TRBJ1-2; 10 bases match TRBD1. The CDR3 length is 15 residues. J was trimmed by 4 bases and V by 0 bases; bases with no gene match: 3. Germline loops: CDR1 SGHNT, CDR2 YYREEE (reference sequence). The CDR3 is CASSLGGQGVYGYTF. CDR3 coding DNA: TGTGCCAGCAGCTTGGGAGGACAGGGGGTCTATGGCTACACCTTC.

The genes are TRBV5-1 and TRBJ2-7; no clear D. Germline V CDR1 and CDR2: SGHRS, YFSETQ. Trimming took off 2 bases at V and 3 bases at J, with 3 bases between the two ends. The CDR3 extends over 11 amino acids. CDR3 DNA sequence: TGCGCCAGCAGCTTCGGCTACGAGCAGTACTTC. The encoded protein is CASSFGYEQYF.

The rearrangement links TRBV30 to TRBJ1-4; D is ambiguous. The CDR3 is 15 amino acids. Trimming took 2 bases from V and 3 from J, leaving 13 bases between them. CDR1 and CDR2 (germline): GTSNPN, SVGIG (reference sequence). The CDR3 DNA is TGTGCCTGGAGTTTACGGGGTCTACCTAATGAAAAACTGTTTTTT. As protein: CAWSLRGLPNEKLFF.

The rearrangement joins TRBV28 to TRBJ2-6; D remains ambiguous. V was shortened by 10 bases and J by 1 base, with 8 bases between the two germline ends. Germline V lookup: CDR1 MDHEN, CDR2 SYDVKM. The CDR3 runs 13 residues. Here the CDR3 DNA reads TGTGCCACCGAGTGGTCTGGGGCCAACGTCCTGACTTTC. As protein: CATEWSGANVLTF.

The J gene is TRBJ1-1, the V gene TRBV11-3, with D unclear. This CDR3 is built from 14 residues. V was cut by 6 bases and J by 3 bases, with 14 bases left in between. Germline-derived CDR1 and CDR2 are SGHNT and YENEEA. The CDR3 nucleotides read TGTGCCAGCAGTGGTCGCGGGTCGGACACTGAAGCTTTCTTT. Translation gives CASSGRGSDTEAFF.

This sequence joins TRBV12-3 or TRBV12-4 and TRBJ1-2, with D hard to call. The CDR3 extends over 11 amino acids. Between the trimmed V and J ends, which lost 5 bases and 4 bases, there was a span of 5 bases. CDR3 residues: CASSPVYGYTF. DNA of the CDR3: TGTGCCAGCAGTCCTGTCTATGGCTACACCTTC.

The CDR3 nucleotides read TGCGCCAGCAGCCAAGTAGGGTTAGGACAGGGGTCCTACGAGCAGTACTTC. Protein: CASSQVGLGQGSYEQYF. The chain joins TRBV4-1 to TRBJ2-7; 9 positions match TRBD1. J was trimmed by 1 base and V by 1 base; bases with no gene match: 8. CDR3 length: 17 amino acids. The germline gives CDR1 MGHRA, CDR2 YSYEKL.

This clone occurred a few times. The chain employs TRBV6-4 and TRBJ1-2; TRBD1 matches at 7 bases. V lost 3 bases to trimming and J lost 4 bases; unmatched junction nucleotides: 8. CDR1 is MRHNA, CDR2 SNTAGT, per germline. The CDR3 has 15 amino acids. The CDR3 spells CASSDPTGDIYGYTF. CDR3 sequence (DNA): TGTGCCAGCAGTGATCCTACAGGGGACATCTATGGCTACACCTTC.

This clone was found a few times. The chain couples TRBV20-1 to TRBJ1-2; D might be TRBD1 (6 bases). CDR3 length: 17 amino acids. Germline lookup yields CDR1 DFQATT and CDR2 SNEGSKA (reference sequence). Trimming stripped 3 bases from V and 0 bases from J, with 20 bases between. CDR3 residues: CSASVSRGRGANYGYTF. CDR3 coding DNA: TGCAGTGCTAGTGTGAGCCGGGGGAGGGGGGCTAACTATGGCTACACCTTC.

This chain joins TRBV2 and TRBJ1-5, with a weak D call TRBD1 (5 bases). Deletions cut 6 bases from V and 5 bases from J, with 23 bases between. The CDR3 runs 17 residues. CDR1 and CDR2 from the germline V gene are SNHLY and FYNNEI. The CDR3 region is CASRKFGNSGGDQPQHF. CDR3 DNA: TGTGCCAGCAGGAAATTCGGGAATAGTGGGGGGGATCAGCCCCAGCATTTT.

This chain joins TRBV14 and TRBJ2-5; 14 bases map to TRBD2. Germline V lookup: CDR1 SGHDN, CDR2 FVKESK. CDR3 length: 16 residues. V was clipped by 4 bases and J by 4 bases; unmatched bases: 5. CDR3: CASSPTSGGAGETQYF. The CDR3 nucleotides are TGTGCCAGCAGCCCGACTAGCGGGGGGGCTGGAGAGACCCAGTACTTC.

The CDR3 DNA sequence: TGTGCCAGCAGCAGCCAGGGGTCCAGCTCCTACGAGCAGTACTTC. Its translation: CASSSQGSSSYEQYF. The rearrangement links TRBV28 to TRBJ2-7; D possibly corresponds to TRBD1 (6 bases). Trimming took off 6 bases at V and 0 bases at J, with 15 bases between the two ends. The CDR3 covers 15 residues. Looked up from germline, CDR1 is MDHEN and CDR2 is SYDVKM.

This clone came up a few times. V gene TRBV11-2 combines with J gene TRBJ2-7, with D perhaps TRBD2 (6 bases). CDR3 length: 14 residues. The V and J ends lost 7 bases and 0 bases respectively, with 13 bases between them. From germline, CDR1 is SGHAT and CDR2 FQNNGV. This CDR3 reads CASTPRRGSYEQYF. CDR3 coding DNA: TGTGCCAGCACCCCCAGGCGGGGCTCCTACGAGCAGTACTTC.

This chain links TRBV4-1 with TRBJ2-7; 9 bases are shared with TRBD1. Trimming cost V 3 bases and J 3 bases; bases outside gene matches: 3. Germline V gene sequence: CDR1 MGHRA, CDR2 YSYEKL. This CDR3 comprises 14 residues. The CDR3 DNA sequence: TGCGCCAGCAGCCACTCGACAGGGGGCTACGAGCAGTACTTC. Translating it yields CASSHSTGGYEQYF.